This T cell receptor beta chain was profiled in a study of blood T cells in healthy people across ages. CDR1 is LGHDT and CDR2 is YNNKEL in the germline V gene (reference sequence). This CDR3 spans 16 amino acids. Unmatched junction bases numbered 14, after V lost 4 bases and J lost 6 bases. Study conclusions and caveats: Researchers deemed the diversity estimates from one million T cells underestimates. Among long-lived donors, naive CD4+ cells were more numerous and diversity higher than in aged donors.

With a J-beta primer mix and a sample-barcoded 5' primer, a second PCR ran roughly 6 to 11 cycles. A template-switch adaptor containing 12 random nucleotides labeled each cDNA molecule. TCRdb re-analysed the 5' RACE reads in MiXCR, keeping a single row per CDR3 protein. There are under 2,000,000 distinct CDR3 sequences in the sample; around half occur only once, and about 2.1% lies in the top ten. A note on this clonotype: The antigen is unknown.

The origin of this receptor is a woman between 40 and 55 years old in good health. The sequencing sample was made of blood. The chain joins TRBV3-1 to TRBJ2-7, with 8 bases fitting TRBD1. The CDR3 loop is CASSRDRGRSLSEQYF. CDR3 DNA sequence: TGTGCCAGCAGCCGAGACAGGGGACGTTCCCTCTCCGAGCAGTACTTC.